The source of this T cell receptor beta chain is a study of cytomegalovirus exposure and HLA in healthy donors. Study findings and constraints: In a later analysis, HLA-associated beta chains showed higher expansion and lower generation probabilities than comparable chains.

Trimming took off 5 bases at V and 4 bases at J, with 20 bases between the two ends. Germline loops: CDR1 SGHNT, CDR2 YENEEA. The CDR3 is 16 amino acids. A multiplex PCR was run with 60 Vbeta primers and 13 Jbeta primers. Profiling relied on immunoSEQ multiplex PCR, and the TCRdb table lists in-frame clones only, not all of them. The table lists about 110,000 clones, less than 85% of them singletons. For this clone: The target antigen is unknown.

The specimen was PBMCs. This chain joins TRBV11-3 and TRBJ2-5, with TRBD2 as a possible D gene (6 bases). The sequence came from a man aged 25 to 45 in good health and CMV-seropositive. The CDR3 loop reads CASSQILAGSPETQYF. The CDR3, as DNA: TGTGCCAGCAGCCAGATACTAGCCGGATCTCCAGAGACCCAGTACTTC.